This TCR beta chain was captured in a study of naive CD8 T cells in extremely preterm neonates. The repertoire was sequenced with immunoSEQ multiplex PCR; TCRdb's copy has only in-frame clones and lacks some. The table lists some 6,500 clones, under 98% of them singletons. Healthy children aged roughly 15-56 months having elective surgery, and healthy nonsmoking adults, gave blood. The origin of this receptor is a human donor in good health. Sequenced material: naive CD8+ T cells from blood.

The CDR3 bases are TGTGCCAGTAGTCCCTACTCCAGAAGGACTAGCGGGGGGCCCGGGGAGCTGTTTTTT. Translated: CASSPYSRRTSGGPGELFF. V usage is TRBV19 and J usage is TRBJ2-2; TRBD2 matches 14 bases. The CDR3 has 19 residues. V was clipped by 5 bases and J by 6 bases; unmatched bases: 14. Looked up from germline, CDR1 is LNHDA and CDR2 is SQIVND (reference sequence).